This T cell receptor (beta chain) stems from a study of CD8 T cells in ankylosing spondylitis. Overall study results and limits: The study identified a TCR beta motif of seven or eight highly homologous variants that appeared characteristic of ankylosing spondylitis blood.

The V gene's germline CDR1 is SEHNR and CDR2 FQNEAQ (reference sequence). CDR3 length: 15 residues. V lost 1 base and J lost 6, with 15 bases in between. TCRdb re-analysed the 5' RACE reads in MiXCR, keeping a single row per CDR3 protein. In the table there are a few hundred thousand distinct CDR3 sequences, about 16% of which are singletons. With respect to this clonotype: Its antigen is unknown.

The sequencing input was blood, either unsorted or a sorted T cell fraction (not recorded which). This rearrangement joins TRBV7-9 to TRBJ1-1; tentatively, D is TRBD1 (6 bases). The source of this sequence is a male donor with ankylosing spondylitis. CDR3 region: CASSLDPGGEAEAFF. Here the CDR3 DNA reads TGTGCCAGCAGCTTAGACCCCGGGGGCGAAGCTGAAGCTTTCTTT.